The source of this TCR beta chain is a study of cytomegalovirus exposure and HLA in healthy donors. Whole-study results and caveats: The likely explanation for a cluster of highly shared sequence variants was sequencing artifact.

Many counts were recorded for this clone. What it recognizes is unknown. Vbeta (60) and Jbeta (13) primers were used in the PCR. Only in-frame clones appear in the TCRdb table, and some are missing; sequencing was by immunoSEQ multiplex PCR. The sample carries about 110,000 clones, approximately 80% recorded once. This TCR was recovered from a woman aged 55-69 years in good health and CMV-seropositive. The sequencing sample was made of PBMCs.

CDR3 in DNA: TGCAGCGTTGTCGTGATAGCGGGAGTGGAGACCCAGTACTTC. As protein: CSVVVIAGVETQYF. The chain combines TRBV29-1 with TRBJ2-5; 9 positions agree with TRBD2. CDR3 length: 14 amino acids. The germline CDR1 and CDR2 sequences are SQVTM and ANQGSEA. V shed 4 bases, J shed 5 bases, and the junction held 8 bases outside the gene matches. Complete variable domain (other parts from reference TRBV29-1 and TRBJ2-5): SAVISQKPSRDICQRGTSLTIQCQVDSQVTMMFWYRQQPGQSLTLIATANQGSEATYESGFVIDKFPISRPNLTFSTLTVSNMSPEDSSIYLCSVVVIAGVETQYFGPGTRLLVL.